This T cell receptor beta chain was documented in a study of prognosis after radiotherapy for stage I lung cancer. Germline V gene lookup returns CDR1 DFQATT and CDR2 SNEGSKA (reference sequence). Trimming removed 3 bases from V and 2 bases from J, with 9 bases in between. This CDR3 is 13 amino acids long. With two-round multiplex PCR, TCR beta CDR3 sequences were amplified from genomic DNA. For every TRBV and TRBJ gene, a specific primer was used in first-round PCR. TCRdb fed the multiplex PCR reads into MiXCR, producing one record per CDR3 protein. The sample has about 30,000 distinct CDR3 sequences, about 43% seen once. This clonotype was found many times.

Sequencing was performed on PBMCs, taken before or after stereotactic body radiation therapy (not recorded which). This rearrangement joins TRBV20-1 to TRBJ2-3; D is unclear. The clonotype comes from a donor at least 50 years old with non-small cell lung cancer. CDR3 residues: CSARGGPTDTQYF. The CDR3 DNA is TGCAGTGCTAGGGGCGGTCCCACAGATACGCAGTATTTT.